Detailed here is one T cell receptor beta chain. This record belongs to a study of OX40 agonist ivuxolimab in advanced cancers. Turning to the study itself: Ivuxolimab is a fully human IgG2 antibody that activates OX40 (CD134).

CDR1 SNHLY and CDR2 FYNNEI come from the germline V gene. The ends were cut back, 7 bases at V and 7 bases at J, with 25 bases in the middle. The CDR3 is made up of 16 amino acids. Assay used: immunoSEQ multiplex PCR; TCRdb lists only in-frame clones, some missing. The sample carries approximately 90,000 clones, 75% to 90% recorded once. The sample consisted of CD4+ or CD8+ T cells sorted from blood, taken in a trial of the OX40 agonist ivuxolimab. The J gene is TRBJ1-1, the V gene TRBV2; the D is unclear. The TCR was taken from an adult with an advanced solid tumor such as melanoma, head and neck, liver or kidney cancer. This CDR3 reads CASTLLRTGFIGEAFF. The CDR3, as DNA: TGTGCCAGCACCCTACTCCGGACTGGGTTTATTGGTGAAGCTTTCTTT.